One and the same sample provided the 29 T cell receptor beta chains below, sequenced in a study of Graves' ophthalmopathy and Graves' hyperthyroidism. As the template, RNA transcripts were used to amplify TCR beta CDR3 regions. After a first-round RT-PCR with HTBI primers, a second-round multiplex PCR was run. Each CDR3 protein gets one entry after TCRdb re-called the multiplex PCR reads with MiXCR. In the table there are 150,000 to 200,000 distinct CDR3 sequences, roughly 36% of which are singletons. The sequenced material came from peripheral blood. Receptor source: a man aged 30 to 45 with Graves' ophthalmopathy.

The chain uses TRBV12-3 or TRBV12-4 and TRBJ2-5, with TRBD2 as a possible D gene (6 bases). The V and J ends lost 8 bases and 2 bases respectively, with 12 bases between them. The CDR3 is 13 amino acids. CDR3 bases: TGTGCCAGCCTCCGGCGGGGACAAGAGACCCAGTACTTC. Its protein is CASLRRGQETQYF.

This chain uses TRBV27 with TRBJ1-1; D gene unclear. This CDR3 contains 14 residues. Germline V gene data show CDR1 as MNHEY and CDR2 as SMNVEV (reference sequence). Trimming shortened V by 3 bases and J by 1 base, and 9 bases separated the two germline ends. The CDR3 nucleotides read TGTGCCAGCAGTTTCCTCTCGCCGAACACTGAAGCTTTCTTT. Translating gives CASSFLSPNTEAFF.

This clonotype showed up many times. The V and J genes are TRBV6-2 or TRBV6-3 and TRBJ1-5; D ambiguous. The germline CDR1 and CDR2 sequences are MNHEY and SVGEGT. V lost 0 bases and J lost 7, with 13 bases in between. The CDR3 has 15 residues. The CDR3 region has the DNA TGTGCCAGCAGTTACTCGGGCAGGTTCGGGCAGCCCCAGCATTTT. Translating it yields CASSYSGRFGQPQHF.

Ten or more counts support this clonotype. The chain employs TRBV20-1 and TRBJ1-1; D is unresolved. V shed 1 base and J shed 0 bases, with 6 bases lying between them. CDR1 and CDR2 (germline): DFQATT, SNEGSKA (reference sequence). The CDR3 length is 13 residues. CDR3 sequence: CSARGRVNTEAFF. CDR3 coding DNA: TGCAGTGCTAGAGGAAGGGTGAACACTGAAGCTTTCTTT.

The chain recombines TRBV12-3 or TRBV12-4 with TRBJ2-5; maybe TRBD2 (6 bases). V was clipped by 3 bases and J by 3 bases, with 11 bases between them. The CDR3 has 14 amino acids. As DNA, the CDR3 is TGTGCCAGCAGTTTCGGGTCTAGCGAAGAGACCCAGTACTTC. Translated: CASSFGSSEETQYF.

This clonotype was observed at least ten times. V usage is TRBV29-1 and J usage is TRBJ2-5, with D maybe TRBD1 (6 bases). The V end was cut by 3 bases, the J end by 4 bases, with 9 bases between. The CDR3 spans 12 residues. Per germline, CDR1 SQVTM and CDR2 ANQGSEA. This CDR3 reads CSVDRGRETQYF. CDR3 nucleotides: TGCAGCGTTGACAGGGGACGAGAGACCCAGTACTTC.

This clonotype came up many times. This chain links TRBV10-2 with TRBJ2-4; TRBD2 is a possible D gene (7 bases). Germline-derived CDR1 and CDR2 are WSHSY and SAAADI. Trimming removed 5 bases from V and 6 bases from J, with 20 bases in between. The length of the CDR3 is 16 residues. The CDR3 protein is CASSFGLAETGNIQYF. The CDR3 DNA sequence: TGCGCCAGCAGTTTTGGTCTAGCGGAGACAGGAAACATTCAGTACTTC.

V gene TRBV7-2 combines with J gene TRBJ2-7; a weak D match, TRBD2 (5 bases). The CDR3 loop spans 14 amino acids. The germline CDR1 and CDR2 sequences are SGHTA and FQGNSA. V gave up 1 base and J gave up 3 bases, with 10 bases separating them. The CDR3 spells CASSLVNSVYEQYF. The CDR3 bases are TGTGCCAGCAGCTTAGTTAATAGCGTCTACGAGCAGTACTTC.

This clonotype was detected only once. The chain couples TRBV30 to TRBJ2-7; possibly TRBD2 for D (5 bases). The germline V gene encodes CDR1 GTSNPN and CDR2 SVGIG (reference sequence). The CDR3 contains 12 residues. V shed 4 bases and J shed 7 bases, with 14 bases lying between them. The CDR3 nucleotides are TGTGCCTGGATGAGATTCCCGGGGGAGCAGTACTTC. Protein sequence: CAWMRFPGEQYF.

This clonotype was observed at least ten times. V usage is TRBV6-2 or TRBV6-3 and J usage is TRBJ2-7, with D maybe TRBD2 (6 bases). CDR3 length equals 14 residues. Trimming pared 4 bases from V and 6 bases from J, leaving 16 bases between. Germline CDR1 reads MNHEY; CDR2 reads SVGEGT. Written as DNA, the CDR3 is TGTGCCAGCAGTTTTGGAGGGCCCACCCTCGAGCAGTACTTC. It codes for CASSFGGPTLEQYF.

This chain uses TRBV27 with TRBJ1-5; the D is unclear. V lost 4 bases to trimming and J lost 1 base, with 11 bases between them. CDR1 is MNHEY and CDR2 is SMNVEV in the germline V gene (reference sequence). This CDR3 has 15 amino acids. CDR3 loop: CASSSLALSNQPQHF. The DNA of the CDR3 is TGTGCCAGCAGTTCCTTGGCATTAAGCAATCAGCCCCAGCATTTT.

The CDR3 spells CASKGYSVYEQYF. CDR3 coding DNA: TGTGCCAGCAAGGGGTATTCCGTCTACGAGCAGTACTTC. The V and J genes are TRBV6-1 and TRBJ2-7, with TRBD1 as a possible D gene (5 bases). The germline CDR1 and CDR2 sequences are MNHNS and SASEGT. There are 13 residues in the CDR3. V lost 7 bases, J lost 3 bases, and 13 bases lay in between.

This chain connects TRBV15 to TRBJ2-2, with D perhaps matching TRBD1 (6 bases). Germline V lookup: CDR1 LNHNV, CDR2 YYDKDF (reference sequence). This CDR3 comprises 15 residues. The V end was cut by 5 bases, the J end by 2 bases, with 12 bases between. The CDR3 sequence: CATSRGQINTGELFF. The CDR3 DNA reads TGTGCCACCAGCCGGGGACAAATTAACACCGGGGAGCTGTTTTTT.

J is TRBJ1-6 and V is TRBV6-5, with a weak D call TRBD1 (5 bases). From germline, CDR1 is MNHEY and CDR2 SVGAGI. Trimming pared 0 bases from V and 4 bases from J, leaving 13 bases between. This CDR3 contains 17 residues. Here the CDR3 reads CASSYSSGGDYNSPLHF. The CDR3 coding sequence is TGTGCCAGCAGTTACTCGTCGGGGGGAGATTATAATTCACCCCTCCACTTT.

This clonotype was recorded at least ten times. J is TRBJ1-6 and V is TRBV6-1; 9 bases are shared with TRBD1. Germline V gives CDR1 MNHNS, CDR2 SASEGT. The CDR3 totals 16 residues. V gave up 3 bases and J gave up 6 bases; unmatched junction bases: 6. CDR3 amino acids: CASSELTGGLNSPLHF. Here the CDR3 DNA reads TGTGCCAGCAGTGAGTTGACAGGGGGTCTTAATTCACCCCTCCACTTT.

This rearrangement joins TRBV30 to TRBJ2-5; 8 bases are shared with TRBD2. V lost 3 bases to trimming and J lost 4 bases; unmatched junction nucleotides: 4. The germline V gene encodes CDR1 GTSNPN and CDR2 SVGIG (reference sequence). The CDR3 is 13 residues long. In nucleotides, the CDR3 is TGTGCCTGGAGGCCGGGACTAGGAGAGACCCAGTACTTC. This sequence encodes CAWRPGLGETQYF. The full variable domain, rest sourced from reference TRBV30 and TRBJ2-5, is SQTIHQWPATLVQPVGSPLSLECTVEGTSNPNLYWYRQAAGRGLQLLFYSVGIGQISSEVPQNLSASRPQDRQFILSSKKLLLSDSGFYLCAWRPGLGETQYFGPGTRLLVL.

This clonotype was seen repeatedly, ten times or more. The genes are TRBV5-1 and TRBJ2-7; possibly TRBD1 or TRBD2 for D (5 bases each). The CDR3 contains 14 residues. The V gene lost 0 bases and the J gene lost 2 bases, with 9 bases spanning the gap. Germline V gene data show CDR1 as SGHRS and CDR2 as YFSETQ. As DNA, the CDR3 is TGCGCCAGCAGCTTGGATGGGGGACCCTACGAGCAGTACTTC. It yields the protein CASSLDGGPYEQYF.

This clonotype was counted ten times or more. This chain's CDR3 is CASSQNPSGRAPYEQYF. CDR3 coding DNA: TGCGCCAGCAGCCAAAACCCTAGCGGGAGGGCCCCCTACGAGCAGTACTTC. The chain combines TRBV4-1 with TRBJ2-7; 12 nucleotides match TRBD2. V lost 2 bases and J lost 2; bases outside the gene matches: 7. The germline gives CDR1 MGHRA, CDR2 YSYEKL. The CDR3 totals 17 residues.

The rearrangement links TRBV2 to TRBJ1-2, with TRBD1 identical over 8 bases. Germline CDR1 and CDR2: SNHLY and FYNNEI. V lost 0 bases, J lost 11 bases, and 11 bases stayed unmatched. CDR3 size: 15 residues. The chain's CDR3 is CASSEAAGGFYLYTF. The DNA of the CDR3 is TGTGCCAGCAGTGAAGCTGCAGGGGGCTTCTATTTGTACACCTTC. Complete variable domain (other parts from reference TRBV2 and TRBJ1-2): EPEVTQTPSHQVTQMGQEVILRCVPISNHLYFYWYRQILGQKVEFLVSFYNNEISEKSEIFDDQFSVERPDGSNFTLKIRSTKLEDSAMYFCASSEAAGGFYLYTFGSGTRLTVV.

This clonotype was found a few times. The rearrangement links TRBV6-1 to TRBJ2-7; 8 nucleotides align to TRBD2. The CDR3 runs 14 residues. V shed 8 bases and J 4 bases; nucleotides not matched to a gene: 10. Germline CDR1 MNHNS, CDR2 SASEGT. Here the CDR3 reads CASGQSGSGYEQYF. CDR3 nucleotides: TGTGCCAGCGGGCAAAGCGGGAGCGGTTACGAGCAGTACTTC.

The chain joins TRBV5-1 to TRBJ2-7; 15 bases fit TRBD2. After removal of 2 bases from V and 0 bases from J, the junction contained 3 bases not matched to a gene. The V gene's germline CDR1 is SGHRS and CDR2 YFSETQ. The CDR3 consists of 17 residues. CDR3 in amino acids: CASSFGLAGGSSYEQYF. CDR3 in DNA: TGCGCCAGCAGCTTTGGACTAGCGGGAGGGAGCTCCTACGAGCAGTACTTC.

This rearrangement joins TRBV29-1 to TRBJ2-3; D is perhaps TRBD2 (5 bases). Trimming removed 2 bases from V and 7 bases from J, with 10 bases in between. The CDR3 is made up of 12 amino acids. In germline, CDR1 is SQVTM, CDR2 ANQGSEA. The CDR3, as DNA: TGCAGCGTTGAACCTAGCCTAAATACGCAGTATTTT. Translated: CSVEPSLNTQYF.

The V gene is TRBV7-9, the J gene TRBJ2-5; a possible D gene is TRBD2 (5 bases). Germline CDR1 SEHNR, CDR2 FQNEAQ (reference sequence). The CDR3 is made up of 14 amino acids. V was clipped by 8 bases and J by 3 bases, with 16 bases between them. The CDR3 coding sequence is TGTGCCAGCGCCCAGCGAGGGTGGGAAGAGACCCAGTACTTC. Protein product: CASAQRGWEETQYF.

In its sample, this clonotype ranks as medium-sized. The rearrangement links TRBV7-2 to TRBJ2-7; TRBD2 might be the D (5 bases). In germline, CDR1 is SGHTA, CDR2 FQGNSA. Trimming took off 5 bases at V and 3 bases at J, with 23 bases between the two ends. The CDR3 loop spans 17 amino acids. Here the CDR3 reads CASSPFGELTGFYEQYF. Here the CDR3 DNA reads TGTGCCAGCAGCCCCTTCGGGGAATTGACTGGATTCTACGAGCAGTACTTC.

The table lists this clonotype with many counts. The chain uses TRBV29-1 and TRBJ1-1; D unresolved. The length of the CDR3 is 10 residues. V was clipped by 6 bases and J by 1 base, with 3 bases between them. Germline assignment: CDR1 SQVTM and CDR2 ANQGSEA. CDR3 in amino acids: CSVQNTEAFF. The DNA of the CDR3 is TGCAGCGTACAGAACACTGAAGCTTTCTTT. Together with reference TRBV29-1 and TRBJ1-1, the CDR3 gives the full variable domain: SAVISQKPSRDICQRGTSLTIQCQVDSQVTMMFWYRQQPGQSLTLIATANQGSEATYESGFVIDKFPISRPNLTFSTLTVSNMSPEDSSIYLCSVQNTEAFFGQGTRLTVV.

This clonotype was seen many times. Germline and junction disagree at one end, which may indicate a read error. The chain has TRBV12-3 or TRBV12-4 and TRBJ2-7; 7 nucleotides match TRBD1. The CDR3 totals 13 residues. The CDR3 protein is CASTETGSYGQYF. CDR3 in DNA: TGTGCCAGCACCGAGACAGGGTCCTACGGGCAGTACTTC.

The CDR3 DNA reads TGTGCCAGCAACCTAAGGGGGGGCTCCTACGAGCAGTACTTC. Protein: CASNLRGGSYEQYF. V gene TRBV28 combines with J gene TRBJ2-7; D may be TRBD2 (7 bases). The ends were cut back, 7 bases at V and 0 bases at J, with 13 bases in the middle. This CDR3 comprises 14 residues. Germline V gene data show CDR1 as MDHEN and CDR2 as SYDVKM. The entire variable domain, with the rest obtained from reference TRBV28 and TRBJ2-7, is as follows: DVKVTQSSRYLVKRTGEKVFLECVQDMDHENMFWYRQDPGLGLRLIYFSYDVKMKEKGDIPEGYSVSREKKERFSLILESASTNQTSMYLCASNLRGGSYEQYFGPGTRLTVT.

This chain joins TRBV24-1 and TRBJ2-5; D perhaps matches TRBD1 (5 bases). The CDR3 contains 18 residues. Germline-derived CDR1 and CDR2 are KGHDR and SFDVKD. V shed 2 bases and J shed 5 bases, with 23 bases lying between them. The CDR3 DNA reads as TGTGCCACCAGTGATTCATCCGGCAGGGCAGGTGGGATTGAGACCCAGTACTTC. As protein: CATSDSSGRAGGIETQYF.

V usage is TRBV18 and J usage is TRBJ1-1; no firm D call. Trimming took 2 bases from V and 5 from J, leaving 9 bases between them. The CDR3 sequence is 13 residues long. Germline CDR1 KGHSH, CDR2 LQKENI. CDR3 region: CASSPNMETEAFF. CDR3 coding DNA: TGTGCCAGCTCACCAAATATGGAAACTGAAGCTTTCTTT.